Below are 27 T cell receptor beta chains sequenced from a single sample in a study of blood T cells in healthy people across ages. The authors ran a second PCR of about 6 to 11 cycles using a sample-barcoded 5' primer and a J-beta primer mix. TCRdb processed the 5' RACE reads anew with MiXCR; each CDR3 protein has one entry. Seen here are 700,000 or so distinct CDR3 sequences, about a fifth observed once, and the top ten hold roughly 22%. The sequencing sample was made of blood. These receptors were collected from a man in his sixties or seventies in good health.

V and J are TRBV27 and TRBJ1-1; possible D gene TRBD1, 5 bases. Germline V CDR1 and CDR2: MNHEY, SMNVEV (reference sequence). V was trimmed by 5 bases and J by 0 bases, leaving 16 bases between them. CDR3 length equals 16 residues. The CDR3 protein is CASSPRSRGVNTEAFF. The DNA for the CDR3 is TGTGCCAGCAGTCCCCGTTCTCGGGGGGTGAACACTGAAGCTTTCTTT.

This clonotype was seen more than once but under ten times. This is likely a read error, given that the CDR3 carries no conserved phenylalanine or tryptophan at its end. The chain employs TRBV28 and TRBJ1-2, with D possibly being TRBD1 (5 bases). This CDR3 has 15 amino acids. Trimming removed 3 bases from V and 8 bases from J, with 19 bases in between. Germline CDR1 is MDHEN and CDR2 is SYDVKM. As DNA, the CDR3 is TGTGCCAGCAGTTTGACAGACGTTCTATCTTGGGGCTACACCCTC. Amino acid sequence: CASSLTDVLSWGYTL.

This clonotype has at least ten counts. The gene calls are TRBV7-2 and TRBJ1-5, with D perhaps matching TRBD1 (5 bases). The CDR3 runs 15 residues. V was clipped by 3 bases and J by 4 bases, with 13 bases between them. Germline CDR1 and CDR2: SGHTA and FQGNSA. CDR3 amino acids: CASSFSGATNQPQHF. CDR3 bases: TGTGCCAGCAGCTTTAGCGGGGCGACTAATCAGCCCCAGCATTTT.

J is TRBJ2-1 and V is TRBV20-1; D ambiguous. The J call may be in error: the DNA end matches TRBJ2-5 better. The CDR3 consists of 15 residues. From germline, CDR1 is DFQATT and CDR2 SNEGSKA (reference sequence). The DNA for the CDR3 is TGCAGTGCTAGAGGGCCCGGACCCTCACAAACGGCCCAGTACTTC. Translated: CSARGPGPSQTAQYF.

The V and J genes are TRBV29-1 and TRBJ1-1, with a possible D match to TRBD1 (5 bases). The CDR3 spans 13 residues. Germline V gene lookup returns CDR1 SQVTM and CDR2 ANQGSEA. V was trimmed by 3 bases and J by 1 base, leaving 9 bases between them. Here the CDR3 reads CSVEQGRNTEAFF. The CDR3 nucleotides read TGCAGCGTTGAGCAGGGAAGGAACACTGAAGCTTTCTTT.

This clonotype showed up just a few times. The chain links TRBV29-1 to TRBJ2-5; D not resolved. Germline-derived CDR1 and CDR2 are SQVTM and ANQGSEA. The CDR3 has 12 residues. V dropped 7 bases and J dropped 5 bases, with 14 bases sitting between them. CDR3 DNA: TGCAGCGGTGACCCACTCGGGGAGACCCAGTACTTC. Protein product: CSGDPLGETQYF.

The table lists this clonotype with a few counts. V gene TRBV20-1 combines with J gene TRBJ2-5; no clear D gene. Germline CDR1 is DFQATT and CDR2 is SNEGSKA (reference sequence). CDR3 length: 13 amino acids. The V and J ends lost 2 bases and 7 bases respectively, with 14 bases between them. The chain's CDR3 is CSARMGRAWTQYF. CDR3 nucleotides: TGCAGTGCTAGAATGGGCAGAGCTTGGACCCAGTACTTC.

The CDR3 DNA is TGCAGTGCCCTGGGACAGGGGGCGCATAGCTATGGCTACACCTTC. It is translated as CSALGQGAHSYGYTF. This chain links TRBV20-1 with TRBJ1-2; TRBD1 matches 12 bases. Germline V lookup: CDR1 DFQATT, CDR2 SNEGSKA (reference sequence). This CDR3 region has 15 residues. V lost 6 bases to trimming and J lost 4 bases; unmatched junction nucleotides: 9.

This sequence joins TRBV15 and TRBJ1-2; D gene uncertain. CDR3 size: 17 residues. The ends were cut back, 0 bases at V and 4 bases at J, with 18 bases in the middle. Germline V gene lookup returns CDR1 LNHNV and CDR2 YYDKDF (reference sequence). The CDR3 protein is CATSRDPIGNILYGYTF. DNA for the CDR3: TGTGCCACCAGCAGAGATCCAATAGGGAATATACTCTATGGCTACACCTTC.

As concerns this clonotype: Germline is not matched at one junction end, which may reflect a read error. The chain recombines TRBV7-9 with TRBJ2-1; 9 nucleotides agree with TRBD1. The germline V gene has CDR1 SEHNR and CDR2 FQNEAQ (reference sequence). This CDR3 has 15 residues. DNA of the CDR3: TGTGTCAGCAGCTTGATGGGGACAGGGCACAATGAGCAGTTCTTC. It codes for CVSSLMGTGHNEQFF.

V usage is TRBV19 and J usage is TRBJ1-5; possible D gene TRBD1, 6 bases. Trimming stripped 5 bases from V and 0 bases from J, with 11 bases between. This CDR3 has 15 amino acids. The germline gives CDR1 LNHDA, CDR2 SQIVND (reference sequence). In DNA, the CDR3 is TGTGCCAGTAGTGGGGGGCTCGATAGCAATCAGCCCCAGCATTTT. Translated: CASSGGLDSNQPQHF.

This clonotype was found a few times. The rearrangement uses TRBV28 and TRBJ2-3; TRBD2 might be the D (7 bases). The V end lost 0 bases, the J end lost 4 bases, and 20 bases lay between the germline ends. Per germline, CDR1 MDHEN and CDR2 SYDVKM. The CDR3 is 18 amino acids. CDR3 nucleotide sequence: TGTGCCAGCAGTTTATGGCTGGGGGGGGCGTCTTCCCCAGATACGCAGTATTTT. It codes for CASSLWLGGASSPDTQYF.

This chain uses TRBV18 with TRBJ2-1, with 7 nucleotides matching TRBD1. Germline V lookup: CDR1 KGHSH, CDR2 LQKENI. The CDR3 has 12 residues. V was clipped by 5 bases and J by 8 bases; unmatched bases: 3. The CDR3 sequence: CASSRQGDEQFF. CDR3 bases: TGTGCCAGCTCAAGACAGGGTGATGAGCAGTTCTTC.

The chain couples TRBV18 to TRBJ1-1; 9 nucleotides agree with TRBD1. The CDR3 covers 14 residues. The V gene's germline CDR1 is KGHSH and CDR2 LQKENI. Trimming removed 4 bases from V and 7 bases from J; junction bases left unmatched: 7. CDR3 protein: CASSLGQGMDEAFF. CDR3 sequence (DNA): TGTGCCAGCTCACTAGGACAGGGGATGGATGAAGCTTTCTTT.

This rearrangement joins TRBV6-1 to TRBJ2-7; a weak D match, TRBD1 (5 bases). This CDR3 is 13 amino acids long. The germline V gene encodes CDR1 MNHNS and CDR2 SASEGT. Trimming took 6 bases from V and 2 from J, leaving 11 bases between them. The CDR3 nucleotides read TGTGCCAGCAGCCGACAGACACCCTACGAGCAGTACGTC. This codes for CASSRQTPYEQYV.

The chain joins TRBV21-1 to TRBJ2-1; the table's D call of TRBD1 was not tested on the DNA. TRBV21-1 is given as a pseudogene. The CDR3 is 14 residues long. CDR3: CATPSGESYNEQFF. In DNA form, the CDR3 reads TGTGCCACCCCCAGCGGGGAGTCCTACAATGAGCAGTTCTTC.

In its sample, this clonotype was seen a few times. The J gene is TRBJ1-2, the V gene TRBV4-1; no reliable D call. Germline V gene data show CDR1 as MGHRA and CDR2 as YSYEKL. V lost 0 bases and J 7 bases, leaving 12 bases between the germline ends. The CDR3 sequence is 14 residues long. CDR3 bases: TGCGCCAGCAGCCAAGAAGAAGGGTATAGTGGCTACACCTTC. Amino acid sequence: CASSQEEGYSGYTF.

This clonotype has ten or more counts. V is TRBV20-1 and J is TRBJ1-2; no clear D gene. This CDR3 comprises 11 residues. V lost 3 bases and J 8 bases, leaving 10 bases between the germline ends. The germline gives CDR1 DFQATT, CDR2 SNEGSKA (reference sequence). CDR3 bases: TGCAGTGCTAGTGCTGGGCACGGCTACACCTTC. This gives the protein CSASAGHGYTF.

This chain links TRBV29-1 with TRBJ1-2; D is undetermined. The length of the CDR3 is 11 residues. Per germline, CDR1 SQVTM and CDR2 ANQGSEA. Deletions cut 2 bases from V and 7 bases from J, with 8 bases between. The CDR3 loop is CSVEFGGGYTF. Here the CDR3 DNA reads TGCAGCGTTGAATTTGGAGGTGGCTACACCTTC.

The gene calls are TRBV19 and TRBJ2-1, with TRBD2 matching 11 bases. The CDR3 covers 19 residues. V shed 5 bases, J shed 0 bases, and the junction held 12 bases outside the gene matches. Germline assignment: CDR1 LNHDA and CDR2 SQIVND (reference sequence). CDR3 in amino acids: CASSVEVAGGPGSYNEQFF. CDR3 nucleotide sequence: TGTGCCAGTAGTGTTGAGGTAGCGGGAGGGCCGGGCTCCTACAATGAGCAGTTCTTC.

This clonotype was observed a few times. This rearrangement joins TRBV12-3 or TRBV12-4 to TRBJ1-5, with 7 bases aligning to TRBD1. The CDR3 loop spans 14 amino acids. Germline trimming cut 5 bases from V and 6 bases from J; bases unmatched to any gene: 7. This CDR3 reads CASSASDRVQPQHF. The CDR3 nucleotides read TGTGCCAGCAGTGCATCCGACAGGGTTCAGCCCCAGCATTTT.

This clonotype was seen more than once but under ten times. This CDR3 reads CASSPQESTGDTQYF. Here the CDR3 DNA reads TGCGCCAGCAGCCCTCAAGAGTCGACTGGAGATACGCAGTATTTT. The chain is built from TRBV5-1 and TRBJ2-3; no clear D. V was trimmed by 4 bases and J by 5 bases, leaving 17 bases between them. Germline-derived CDR1 and CDR2 are SGHRS and YFSETQ. This CDR3 has 15 residues.

The gene calls are TRBV7-2 and TRBJ2-3; TRBD1 is a possible D gene (6 bases). CDR1 is SGHTA, CDR2 FQGNSA, per germline. Deletions cut 1 base from V and 1 base from J, with 12 bases between. This CDR3 contains 16 residues. The CDR3 loop is CASSLGRGWGTDTQYF. CDR3 bases: TGTGCCAGCAGCTTAGGCAGGGGATGGGGCACAGATACGCAGTATTTT.

In nucleotides, the CDR3 is TGCGCCAGCAGCCAGGGACAGGAGTACAATGAGCAGTTCTTC. Protein product: CASSQGQEYNEQFF. The chain uses TRBV5-1 and TRBJ2-5, with 8 bases matching TRBD1. With the DNA end fitting TRBJ2-1 better, the J assignment may be wrong. The CDR3 length is 14 residues. Germline lookup yields CDR1 SGHRS and CDR2 YFSETQ.

This clonotype has a handful of counts. This chain connects TRBV2 to TRBJ2-1; no definite D call. The ends were cut back, 1 base at V and 5 bases at J, with 12 bases in the middle. Germline assignment: CDR1 SNHLY and CDR2 FYNNEI. This CDR3 region has 15 residues. CDR3 nucleotide sequence: TGTGCCAGCAGTGAAGGTCCCCCGAGCGACAATGAGCAGTTCTTC. This codes for CASSEGPPSDNEQFF.

CDR3 bases: TGTGCCAGCAGCCAGAGCGGGGACGGATCCACAGATACGCAGTATTTT. This translates into CASSQSGDGSTDTQYF. The chain carries TRBV4-2 and TRBJ2-3; 7 nucleotides align to TRBD2. Germline V gene data show CDR1 as LGHNA and CDR2 as YNFKEQ. CDR3 length: 16 residues. V lost 3 bases and J lost 2; bases outside the gene matches: 8.

This clonotype was seen only a few times. The chain combines TRBV20-1 with TRBJ2-7; 10 nucleotides agree with TRBD1. The germline V gene encodes CDR1 DFQATT and CDR2 SNEGSKA (reference sequence). The CDR3 covers 14 residues. The junction had 6 bases not matched to a gene; V was cut back by 5 bases and J by 2 bases. CDR3 residues: CSACRDRGPYEQYF. The CDR3 region has the DNA TGCAGTGCTTGCCGGGACAGGGGCCCCTACGAGCAGTACTTC.